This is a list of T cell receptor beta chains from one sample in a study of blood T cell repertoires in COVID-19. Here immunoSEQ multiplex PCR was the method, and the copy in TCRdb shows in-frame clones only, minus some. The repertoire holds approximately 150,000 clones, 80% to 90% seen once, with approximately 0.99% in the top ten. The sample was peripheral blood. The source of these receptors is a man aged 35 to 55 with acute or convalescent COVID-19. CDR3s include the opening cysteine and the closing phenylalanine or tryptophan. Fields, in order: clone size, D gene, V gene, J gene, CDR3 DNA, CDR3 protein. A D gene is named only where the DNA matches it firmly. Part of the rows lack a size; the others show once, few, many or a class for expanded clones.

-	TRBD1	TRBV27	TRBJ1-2	TGTGCCAGCAGGAATGGGGACAGGGAGTCAGGTGGCTACACCTTC	CASRNGDRESGGYTF
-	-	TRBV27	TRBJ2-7	TGTGCCAGCAGTTTATCCTTGCGGCTATCATCCTACGAGCAGTACTTC	CASSLSLRLSSYEQYF
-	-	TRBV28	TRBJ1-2	TGTGCCAGCAGTGTAGCGGCGGGGTACTATGGCTACACCTTC	CASSVAAGYYGYTF
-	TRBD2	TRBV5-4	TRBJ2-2	TGTGCCAGCAGCTTGGGACTAGCGGGGTCGAACACCGGGGAGCTGTTTTTT	CASSLGLAGSNTGELFF
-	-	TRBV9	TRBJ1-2	TGTGCCAGCAGCATTAACCCGGGGGGCGCGTCTGGCTACACCTTC	CASSINPGGASGYTF
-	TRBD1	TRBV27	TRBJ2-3	TGTGCCAGCAGTTTACAGGGGGCGATAGATACGCAGTATTTT	CASSLQGAIDTQYF
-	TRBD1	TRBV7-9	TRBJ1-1	TGTGCCAGCAGCCGAGGGACAGCGAACACTGAAGCTTTCTTT	CASSRGTANTEAFF
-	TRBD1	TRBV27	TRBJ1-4	TGTGCCAGCAGTAACAGGGGGGCTGGAGTCAGGGAAAAACTGTTTTTT	CASSNRGAGVREKLFF
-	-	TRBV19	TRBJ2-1	TGTGCCAGTTGTCAAGGCGGTTACTCCTACAATGAGCAGTTCTTC	CASCQGGYSYNEQFF
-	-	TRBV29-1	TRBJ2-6	TGCAGCGTGTTGGGCTCGGGGGCCAACGTCCTGACTTTC	CSVLGSGANVLTF
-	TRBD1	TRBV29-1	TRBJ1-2	TGCAGCGTTGCGGGACAGGGGAATGGCTACACCTTC	CSVAGQGNGYTF
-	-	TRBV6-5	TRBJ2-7	TGTGCCAGCAGTCCCCGGTGGGGGGAAGACGAGCAGTACTTC	CASSPRWGEDEQYF
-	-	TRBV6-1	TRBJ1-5	TGTGCCAGCAGTTCCTTTCCGGAGGGGAGTCAGCCCCAGCATTTT	CASSSFPEGSQPQHF
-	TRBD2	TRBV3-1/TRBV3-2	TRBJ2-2	TGTGCCAGCAGCCGCGACGATTTCGGGGGGTTTAACACCGGGGAGCTGTTTTTT	CASSRDDFGGFNTGELFF
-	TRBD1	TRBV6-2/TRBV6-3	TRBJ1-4	TGTGCCAGCAGTTACACAGGGGTAGCGAGTGAAAAACTGTTTTTT	CASSYTGVASEKLFF
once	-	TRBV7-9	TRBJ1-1	TGTGCCAGCAGCCCAACTTTCCTGGAGGACACTGAAGCTTTCTTT	CASSPTFLEDTEAFF